The source of this TCR beta chain is a study of OX40 agonist ivuxolimab in advanced cancers. Assay used: immunoSEQ multiplex PCR; TCRdb lists only in-frame clones, some missing. The table lists tens of thousands of clones, about nine tenths of them singletons. Trimming pared 2 bases from V and 6 bases from J, leaving 5 bases between. The germline V gene has CDR1 MNHEY and CDR2 SVGAGI. The CDR3 sequence is 13 residues long. The chain links TRBV6-5 to TRBJ1-6; tentative D call: TRBD1 (5 bases). The specimen comprised CD4+ or CD8+ T cells sorted from blood, sampled in a trial of the OX40 agonist ivuxolimab. This clonotype originated in an adult with an advanced solid tumor such as melanoma, head and neck, liver or kidney cancer. The CDR3 nucleotides are TGTGCCAGCAGTTACAGGGGTAATTCACCCCTCCACTTT. Amino acids: CASSYRGNSPLHF.